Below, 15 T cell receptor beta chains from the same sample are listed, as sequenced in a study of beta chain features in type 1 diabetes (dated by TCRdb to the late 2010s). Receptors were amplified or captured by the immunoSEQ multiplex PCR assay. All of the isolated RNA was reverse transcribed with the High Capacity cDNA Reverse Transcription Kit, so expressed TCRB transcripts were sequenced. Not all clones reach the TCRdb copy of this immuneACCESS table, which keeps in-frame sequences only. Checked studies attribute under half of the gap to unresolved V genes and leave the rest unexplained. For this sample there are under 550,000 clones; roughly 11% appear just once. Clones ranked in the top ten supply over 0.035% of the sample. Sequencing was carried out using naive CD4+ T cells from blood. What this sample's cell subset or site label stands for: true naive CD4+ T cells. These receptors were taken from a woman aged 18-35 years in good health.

DNA of the CDR3: TGTGCCAGCAGCGTAGCTACAGGGGGCCCGCTCGAGTCCCAGCATTTT. Its translation is CASSVATGGPLESQHF. The chain joins TRBV9 to TRBJ1-5; TRBD1 agrees at 9 bases. The CDR3 loop spans 16 amino acids. After removal of 0 bases from V and 11 bases from J, the junction contained 12 bases not matched to a gene. Germline CDR1 reads SGDLS; CDR2 reads YYNGEE. Filled out from reference TRBV9 and TRBJ1-5, the complete variable domain reads DSGVTQTPKHLITATGQRVTLRCSPRSGDLSVYWYQQSLDQGLQFLIQYYNGEERAKGNILERFSAQQFPDLHSELNLSSLELGDSALYFCASSVATGGPLESQHFGDGTRLSIL.

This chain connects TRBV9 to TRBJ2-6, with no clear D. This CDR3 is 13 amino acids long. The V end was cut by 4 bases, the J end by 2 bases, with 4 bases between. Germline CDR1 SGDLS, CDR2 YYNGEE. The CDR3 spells CASSLPGANVLTF. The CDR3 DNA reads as TGTGCCAGCAGCCTCCCTGGGGCCAACGTCCTGACTTTC.

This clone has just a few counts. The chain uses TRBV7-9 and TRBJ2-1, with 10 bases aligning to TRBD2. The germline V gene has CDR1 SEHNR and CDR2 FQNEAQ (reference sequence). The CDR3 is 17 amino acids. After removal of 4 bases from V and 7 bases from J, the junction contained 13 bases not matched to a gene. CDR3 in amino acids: CASSSKPSGRGHNEQFF. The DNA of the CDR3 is TGTGCCAGCAGCTCCAAACCTAGCGGGAGAGGGCATAATGAGCAGTTCTTC.

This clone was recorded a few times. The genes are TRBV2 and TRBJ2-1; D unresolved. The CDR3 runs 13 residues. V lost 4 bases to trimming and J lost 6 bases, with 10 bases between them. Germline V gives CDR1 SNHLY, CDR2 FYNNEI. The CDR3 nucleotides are TGTGCCAGCAGTGTAGAATCTCTCAATGAGCAGTTCTTC. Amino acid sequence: CASSVESLNEQFF.

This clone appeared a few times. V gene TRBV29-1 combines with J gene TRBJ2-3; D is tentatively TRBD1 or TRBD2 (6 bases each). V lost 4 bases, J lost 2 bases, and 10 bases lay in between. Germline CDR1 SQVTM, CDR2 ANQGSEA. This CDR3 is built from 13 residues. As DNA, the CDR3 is TGCAGCGTTGGGCCGGGGGCCACAGATACGCAGTATTTT. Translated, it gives CSVGPGATDTQYF.

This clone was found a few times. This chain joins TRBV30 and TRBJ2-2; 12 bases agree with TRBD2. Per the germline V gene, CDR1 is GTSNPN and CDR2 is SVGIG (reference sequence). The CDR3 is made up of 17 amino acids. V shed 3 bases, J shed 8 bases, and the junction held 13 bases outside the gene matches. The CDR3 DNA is TGTGCCTGGAGCGCCGACCGGACTAGCGGGAACCGTGGGGAGCTGTTTTTT. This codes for CAWSADRTSGNRGELFF.

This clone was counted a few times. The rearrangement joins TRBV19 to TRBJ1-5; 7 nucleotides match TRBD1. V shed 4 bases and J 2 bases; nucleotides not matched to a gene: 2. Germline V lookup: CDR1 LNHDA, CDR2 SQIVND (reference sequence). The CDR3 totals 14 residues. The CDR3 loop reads CASSNRGGNQPQHF. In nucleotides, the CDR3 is TGTGCCAGTAGTAACAGGGGTGGCAATCAGCCCCAGCATTTT.

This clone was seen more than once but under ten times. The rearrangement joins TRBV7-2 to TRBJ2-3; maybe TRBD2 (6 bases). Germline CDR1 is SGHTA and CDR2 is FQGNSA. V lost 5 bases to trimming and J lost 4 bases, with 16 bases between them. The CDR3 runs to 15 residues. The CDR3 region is CASSHSGLPPDTQYF. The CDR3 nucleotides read TGTGCCAGCAGCCATTCGGGACTGCCACCAGATACGCAGTATTTT.

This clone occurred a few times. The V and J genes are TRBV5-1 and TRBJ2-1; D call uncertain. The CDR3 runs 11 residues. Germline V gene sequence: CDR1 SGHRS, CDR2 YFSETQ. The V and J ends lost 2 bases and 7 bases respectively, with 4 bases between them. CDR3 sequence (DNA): TGCGCCAGCAGCTTCAGGAATGAGCAGTTCTTC. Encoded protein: CASSFRNEQFF.

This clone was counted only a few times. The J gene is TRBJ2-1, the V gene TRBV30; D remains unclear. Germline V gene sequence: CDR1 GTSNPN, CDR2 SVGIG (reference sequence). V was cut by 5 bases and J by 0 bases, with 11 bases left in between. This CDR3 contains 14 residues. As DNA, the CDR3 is TGTGCCTGGGACGCATCTAGCTCCTACAATGAGCAGTTCTTC. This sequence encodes CAWDASSSYNEQFF.

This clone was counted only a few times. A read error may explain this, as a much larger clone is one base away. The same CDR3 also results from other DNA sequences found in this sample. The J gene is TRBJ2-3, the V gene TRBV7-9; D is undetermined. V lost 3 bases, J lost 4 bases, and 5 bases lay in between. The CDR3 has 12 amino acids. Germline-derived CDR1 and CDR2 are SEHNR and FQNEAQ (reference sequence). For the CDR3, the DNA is TGTGCCAGCAGCTTGGACCCAGATACGCAGTATTTT. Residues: CASSLDPDTQYF. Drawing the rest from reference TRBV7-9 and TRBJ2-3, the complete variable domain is DTGVSQNPRHKITKRGQNVTFRCDPISEHNRLYWYRQTLGQGPEFLTYFQNEAQLEKSRLLSDRFSAERPKGSFSTLEIQRTEQGDSAMYLCASSLDPDTQYFGPGTRLTVL.

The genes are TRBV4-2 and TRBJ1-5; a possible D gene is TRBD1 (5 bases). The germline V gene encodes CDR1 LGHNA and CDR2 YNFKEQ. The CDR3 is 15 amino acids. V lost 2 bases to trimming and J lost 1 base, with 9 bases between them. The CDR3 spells CASSQKKGSNQPQHF. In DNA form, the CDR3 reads TGTGCCAGCAGCCAAAAGAAGGGGAGCAATCAGCCCCAGCATTTT.

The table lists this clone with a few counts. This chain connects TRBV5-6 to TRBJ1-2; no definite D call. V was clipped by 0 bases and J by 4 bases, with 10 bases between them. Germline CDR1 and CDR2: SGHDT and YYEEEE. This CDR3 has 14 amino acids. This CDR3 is CASSLGYRGYGYTF. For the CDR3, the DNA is TGTGCCAGCAGCTTGGGTTATCGGGGCTATGGCTACACCTTC.

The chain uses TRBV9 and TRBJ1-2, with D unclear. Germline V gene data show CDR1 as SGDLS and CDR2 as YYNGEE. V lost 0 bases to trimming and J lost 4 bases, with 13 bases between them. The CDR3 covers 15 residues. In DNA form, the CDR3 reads TGTGCCAGCAGCGTAGAACCAACACAGATCTATGGCTACACCTTC. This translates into CASSVEPTQIYGYTF.

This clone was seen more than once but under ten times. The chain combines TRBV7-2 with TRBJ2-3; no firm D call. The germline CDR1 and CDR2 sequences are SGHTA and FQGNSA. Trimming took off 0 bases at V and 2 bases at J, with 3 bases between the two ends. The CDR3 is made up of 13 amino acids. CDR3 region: CASSLANTDTQYF. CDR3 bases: TGTGCCAGCAGCTTAGCCAACACAGATACGCAGTATTTT.